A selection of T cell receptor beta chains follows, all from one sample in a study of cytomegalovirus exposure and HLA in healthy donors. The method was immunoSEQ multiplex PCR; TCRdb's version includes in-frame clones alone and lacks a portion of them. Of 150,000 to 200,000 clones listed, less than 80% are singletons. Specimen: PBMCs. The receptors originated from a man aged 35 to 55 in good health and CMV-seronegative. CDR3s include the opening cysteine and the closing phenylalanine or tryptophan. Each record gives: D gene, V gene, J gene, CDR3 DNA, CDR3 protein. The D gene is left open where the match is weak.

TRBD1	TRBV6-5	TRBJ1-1	TGTGCCAGTAACCCAGGGGGGCGGGGGAACACTGAAGCTTTCTTT	CASNPGGRGNTEAFF
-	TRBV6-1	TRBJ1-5	TGTGCCAGCAGTGAGGGGAGGGACACCGGAGGTGCCCAGCCCCAGCATTTT	CASSEGRDTGGAQPQHF
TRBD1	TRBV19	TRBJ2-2	TGTGCCAGTAGTACCCGGGACAGGGGACTTTCGGAGCTGTTTTTT	CASSTRDRGLSELFF
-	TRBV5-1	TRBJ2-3	TGCGCCAGCAGCTTCGGTACACTAGCCAAGTATTTAAGAGATACGCAGTATTTT	CASSFGTLAKYLRDTQYF
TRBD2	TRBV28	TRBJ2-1	TGTGCCAGCGGTTCTAGCGGGAGAACCACCGGCCAATACAATGAGCAGTTCTTC	CASGSSGRTTGQYNEQFF
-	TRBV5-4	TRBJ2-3	TGTGCCAGCAGCCCAGGACCGGGAACGGATACGCAGTATTTT	CASSPGPGTDTQYF
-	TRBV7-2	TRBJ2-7	TGTGCCAGCAGCTTAGAGCGCGAGCAGTACTTC	CASSLEREQYF
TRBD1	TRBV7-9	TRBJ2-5	TGTTCCAGCAGCCAGGGACAGGCCCAAGGGGAGACCCAGTACTTC	CSSSQGQAQGETQYF
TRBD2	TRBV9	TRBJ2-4	TGTGCCAGCAGCGTTGATAGCGGGGTGGGCCTAGCCAAAAACATTCAGTACTTC	CASSVDSGVGLAKNIQYF
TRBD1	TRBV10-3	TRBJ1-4	TGTGCCATCAGTGAAACAGGGGGGGAAGAAAAACTGTTTTTT	CAISETGGEEKLFF
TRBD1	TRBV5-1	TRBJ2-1	TGCGCCAGCAGCCCGGACAGGGACCGCCCCGGGAATGAGCAGTTCTTC	CASSPDRDRPGNEQFF
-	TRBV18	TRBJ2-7	TGTGCCAGCTCACCATTGGGCAGGGGAAATGATTACGAGCAGTACTTC	CASSPLGRGNDYEQYF
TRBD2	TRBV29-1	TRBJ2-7	TGCAGCGCCGGACTAGCGGGTACCTACGAGCAGTACTTC	CSAGLAGTYEQYF